Each of the 14 T cell receptor beta chains below was sequenced from the same sample in a study of cytomegalovirus exposure and HLA in healthy donors (dated by TCRdb to the late 2010s). The library was generated by the immunoSEQ multiplex PCR assay. For the multiplex PCR, a mixture combining 60 forward primers for TCR Vbeta segments and 13 reverse primers for TCR Jbeta segments was used. The table was pulled from immuneACCESS by TCRdb, which kept in-frame rearrangements only. Such tables lose some clones; where checked, under half of the loss comes from unresolved V genes, and the rest has no known cause. In this sample the table shows over 95,000 clones, around three quarters of which occur a single time. The ten largest clones represent 2% to 3% of the sample. The sequencing input was PBMCs. The receptors were gathered from a female donor in good health and CMV-seronegative.

The V and J genes are TRBV2 and TRBJ2-1, with TRBD2 as a possible D gene (7 bases). Germline assignment: CDR1 SNHLY and CDR2 FYNNEI. The CDR3 runs to 13 residues. V gave up 10 bases and J gave up 5 bases, with 15 bases separating them. The CDR3 region is CATEGGFNNEQFF. In nucleotides, the CDR3 is TGTGCCACCGAGGGGGGGTTTAACAATGAGCAGTTCTTC.

The J gene is TRBJ2-3, the V gene TRBV9, with 9 bases fitting TRBD2. Germline CDR1 and CDR2: SGDLS and YYNGEE. After removal of 2 bases from V and 6 bases from J, the junction contained 7 bases not matched to a gene. The CDR3 has 15 residues. The CDR3 spells CASSVTSGGTDTQYF. The DNA of the CDR3 is TGTGCCAGCAGCGTTACCAGCGGGGGGACGGATACGCAGTATTTT.

The V and J genes are TRBV7-2 and TRBJ2-3, with 8 bases matching TRBD2. Per the germline V gene, CDR1 is SGHTA and CDR2 is FQGNSA. The CDR3 consists of 14 residues. J was trimmed by 3 bases and V by 3 bases; bases with no gene match: 2. The CDR3 nucleotides are TGTGCCAGCAGCTTCGGGGGGGCAACAGATACGCAGTATTTT. As protein: CASSFGGATDTQYF.

This rearrangement joins TRBV5-8 to TRBJ1-1; a weak D match, TRBD1 (6 bases). The CDR3 has 15 residues. CDR1 and CDR2 from the germline V gene are SGHTS and YDEGEE. The V end lost 6 bases, the J end lost 1 base, and 16 bases lay between the germline ends. CDR3 in amino acids: CASNLLGRGNTEAFF. CDR3 DNA sequence: TGTGCCAGCAACCTACTGGGCAGGGGGAACACTGAAGCTTTCTTT.

The chain joins TRBV7-8 to TRBJ2-5; 7 nucleotides agree with TRBD1. The trim removed 6 bases at V and 7 bases at J, leaving 14 bases unmatched. CDR1 and CDR2 (germline): SGHVS, FQNEAQ. The CDR3 spans 15 residues. CDR3 region: CASSHAQGSAGTQYF. The DNA for the CDR3 is TGTGCCAGCAGTCACGCACAGGGGTCGGCGGGGACCCAGTACTTC. Supplemented by reference TRBV7-8 and TRBJ2-5, the full variable domain reads GAGVSQSPRYKVAKRGQDVALRCDPISGHVSLFWYQQALGQGPEFLTYFQNEAQLDKSGLPSDRFFAERPEGSVSTLKIQRTQQEDSAVYLCASSHAQGSAGTQYFGPGTRLLVL.

The chain joins TRBV5-5 to TRBJ1-2, with TRBD1 matching 7 bases. After removal of 4 bases from V and 8 bases from J, the junction contained 11 bases not matched to a gene. This CDR3 is 14 amino acids long. Germline V gene sequence: CDR1 SGHKS, CDR2 YYEKEE (reference sequence). CDR3: CASSPSQTGRGYTF. In DNA form, the CDR3 reads TGTGCCAGCAGCCCATCACAGACAGGGCGCGGCTACACCTTC.

The chain links TRBV30 to TRBJ2-5; 8 positions agree with TRBD1. V trimming: 3 bases; J trimming: 1 base; junction bases outside the gene matches: 1. Germline loops: CDR1 GTSNPN, CDR2 SVGIG (reference sequence). The CDR3 contains 13 residues. Written as DNA, the CDR3 is TGTGCCTGGAGCCAGGGGGCCCAAGAGACCCAGTACTTC. Protein: CAWSQGAQETQYF.

This clone was found a few times. V gene TRBV5-6 combines with J gene TRBJ1-2; TRBD1 aligns across 8 bases. There are 13 residues in the CDR3. Germline V gives CDR1 SGHDT, CDR2 YYEEEE. V shed 8 bases and J 7 bases; nucleotides not matched to a gene: 10. CDR3 coding DNA: TGTGCCAGTTCTACAGGGGGAGGTGGTGGCTACACCTTC. It is translated as CASSTGGGGGYTF.

This chain connects TRBV5-1 to TRBJ1-2, with D possibly TRBD1 on 6 matching bases. Deletions cut 0 bases from V and 4 bases from J, with 7 bases between. Germline V gene data show CDR1 as SGHRS and CDR2 as YFSETQ. CDR3 length: 13 residues. The CDR3 loop reads CASSLGGGYGYTF. CDR3 nucleotides: TGCGCCAGCAGCTTGGGAGGGGGCTATGGCTACACCTTC.

The CDR3 DNA is TGCAGTGCCAGACAGGGGAGCGAGCAGTACTTC. This codes for CSARQGSEQYF. The chain links TRBV20-1 to TRBJ2-7; 8 bases fit TRBD1. The junction had 4 bases not matched to a gene; V was cut back by 6 bases and J by 6 bases. This CDR3 contains 11 residues. The V gene's germline CDR1 is DFQATT and CDR2 SNEGSKA (reference sequence).

The sample holds a few counts of this clone. The chain has TRBV30 and TRBJ1-1; TRBD1 might be the D (5 bases). The CDR3 is made up of 13 amino acids. The germline V gene encodes CDR1 GTSNPN and CDR2 SVGIG (reference sequence). Trimming left V 5 bases short and J 4 bases short, with 14 bases between. The CDR3 DNA follows: TGTGCCTGGTCGGCGGGGGTGGTCACTGAAGCTTTCTTT. This translates into CAWSAGVVTEAFF.

This clone was observed once. The CDR3 reads CASSLGQGETF. The CDR3 DNA is TGTGCCAGCAGCCTGGGACAAGGCGAAACCTTC. This chain joins TRBV11-2 and TRBJ1-2; TRBD1 might be the D (6 bases). Germline V gives CDR1 SGHAT, CDR2 FQNNGV. The CDR3 consists of 11 residues. V was trimmed by 5 bases and J by 14 bases, leaving 15 bases between them.

The sample holds a few counts of this clone. The rearrangement links TRBV7-7 to TRBJ2-3; 7 bases agree with TRBD2. Germline V lookup: CDR1 SSHAT, CDR2 FNYEAQ (reference sequence). The CDR3 consists of 13 residues. V shed 3 bases, J shed 6 bases, and the junction held 3 bases outside the gene matches. The CDR3 sequence: CASSLTGRDTQYF. Here the CDR3 DNA reads TGTGCCAGCAGCTTGACCGGGAGGGATACGCAGTATTTT.

CDR3 region: CASSYSSGGSNEQFF. CDR3 DNA sequence: TGTGCCAGCAGTTACTCTAGCGGGGGAAGTAATGAGCAGTTCTTC. This sequence joins TRBV6-5 and TRBJ2-1; 9 bases align to TRBD2. This CDR3 is 15 amino acids long. Germline V lookup: CDR1 MNHEY, CDR2 SVGAGI. J gave up 7 bases and V 0 bases, and 4 bases lay outside the gene matches.